A selection of T cell receptor beta chains follows, all from one sample in a study of neoadjuvant anti-PD-1 for oral cavity cancer. Only in-frame clones appear in the TCRdb table, and some are missing; sequencing was by immunoSEQ multiplex PCR. The data contain 55,000 to 75,000 clones, roughly nine tenths of them seen just once; the ten biggest clones take up more than 2.5%. The input for sequencing was PBMCs, taken after nivolumab (anti-PD-1) treatment. These receptors originate from a person between 35 and 79 years old with oral cavity squamous cell carcinoma. The CDR3 runs from the conserved cysteine through the conserved F or W. D genes are given only for firm matches.

TRBV2	TRBJ2-7	NA	CASPPYEQYF	TGTGCCAGCCCCCCCTACGAGCAGTACTTC
TRBV2	TRBJ2-6	NA	CASSPRSGANVLTF	TGTGCCAGCAGTCCACGCTCTGGGGCCAACGTCCTGACTTTC
TRBV30	TRBJ1-4	TRBD1	CAWIKQGAREKLFF	TGTGCCTGGATCAAACAGGGGGCACGTGAAAAACTGTTTTTT
TRBV5-4	TRBJ2-3	TRBD2	CASSPPIAGARDTQYF	TGTGCCAGCAGCCCGCCCATAGCGGGGGCCCGGGATACGCAGTATTTT
TRBV5-4	TRBJ1-2	NA	CASSPEVVANYGYTF	TGTGCCAGCAGCCCGGAAGTTGTAGCTAACTATGGCTACACCTTC
TRBV6-5	TRBJ2-7	TRBD2	CASSYGAGFGGYEQYF	TGTGCCAGCAGTTACGGGGCGGGTTTCGGGGGGTACGAGCAGTACTTC
TRBV27	TRBJ1-2	TRBD1	CASSLGQFNYGYTF	TGTGCCAGCAGCCTGGGACAGTTTAACTATGGCTACACCTTC
TRBV11-3	TRBJ2-1	TRBD2	CASSLEGTSGGSSYNEQFF	TGTGCCAGCAGCTTAGAGGGGACTAGCGGGGGGAGCTCCTACAATGAGCAGTTCTTC
TRBV20-1	TRBJ2-7	TRBD2	CSAPGGYEQYF	TGCAGTGCCCCGGGGGGATACGAGCAGTACTTC
TRBV6-5	TRBJ1-2	NA	CASSYGVGTSYGYTF	TGTGCCAGCAGTTACGGTGTAGGGACGAGTTATGGCTACACCTTC
TRBV9	TRBJ2-7	NA	CASSPTARSSYEQYF	TGTGCCAGCAGCCCCACGGCAAGGAGCTCCTACGAGCAGTACTTC
TRBV15	TRBJ1-1	NA	CATSRPGTSRPEAFF	TGTGCCACCAGCAGACCCGGGACCTCCAGACCTGAAGCTTTCTTT
TRBV5-5	TRBJ2-7	NA	CASSRLGNEQYF	TGTGCCAGCAGCCGCCTGGGTAACGAGCAGTACTTC
TRBV5-1	TRBJ1-2	TRBD1	CASSLAGTGAYGYTF	TGCGCCAGCAGCTTGGCCGGGACAGGCGCTTATGGCTACACCTTC